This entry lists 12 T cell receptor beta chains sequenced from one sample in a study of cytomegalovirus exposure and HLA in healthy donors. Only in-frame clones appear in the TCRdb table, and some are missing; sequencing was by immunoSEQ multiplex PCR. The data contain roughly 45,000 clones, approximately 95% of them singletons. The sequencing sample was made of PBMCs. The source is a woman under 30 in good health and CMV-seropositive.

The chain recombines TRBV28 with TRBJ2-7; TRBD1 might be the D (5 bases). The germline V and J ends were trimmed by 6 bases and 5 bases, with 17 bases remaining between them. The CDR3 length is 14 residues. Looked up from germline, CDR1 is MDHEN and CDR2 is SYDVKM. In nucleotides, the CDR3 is TGTGCCAGCAGAATCGTAGGGGCGCAGGACGAGCAGTACTTC. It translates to CASRIVGAQDEQYF.

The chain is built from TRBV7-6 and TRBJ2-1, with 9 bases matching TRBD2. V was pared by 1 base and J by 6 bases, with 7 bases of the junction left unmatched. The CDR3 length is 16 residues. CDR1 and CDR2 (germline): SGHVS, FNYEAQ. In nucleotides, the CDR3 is TGTGCCAGCAGCTTAGGGGTAGCGGGAGTGCGCAATGAGCAGTTCTTC. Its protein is CASSLGVAGVRNEQFF.

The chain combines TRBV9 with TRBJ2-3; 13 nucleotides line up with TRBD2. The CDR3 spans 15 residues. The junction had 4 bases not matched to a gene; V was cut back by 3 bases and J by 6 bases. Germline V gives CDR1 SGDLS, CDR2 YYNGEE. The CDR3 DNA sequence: TGTGCCAGCAGCGAAACTAGCGGGAGGGCGGATACGCAGTATTTT. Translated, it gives CASSETSGRADTQYF.

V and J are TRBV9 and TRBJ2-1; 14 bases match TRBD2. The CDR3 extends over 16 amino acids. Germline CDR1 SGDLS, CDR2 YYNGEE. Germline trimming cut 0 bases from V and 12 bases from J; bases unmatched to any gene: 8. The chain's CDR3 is CASSVAGLAGESGQFF. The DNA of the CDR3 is TGTGCCAGCAGCGTAGCGGGACTAGCGGGAGAGAGTGGGCAGTTCTTC.

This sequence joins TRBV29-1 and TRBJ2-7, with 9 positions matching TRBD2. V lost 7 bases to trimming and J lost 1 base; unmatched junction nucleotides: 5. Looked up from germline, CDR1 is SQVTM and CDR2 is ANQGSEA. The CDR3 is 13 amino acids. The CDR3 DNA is TGCAGCGCTTCTAGCGGGGCGTCCTACGAGCAGTACTTC. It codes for CSASSGASYEQYF.

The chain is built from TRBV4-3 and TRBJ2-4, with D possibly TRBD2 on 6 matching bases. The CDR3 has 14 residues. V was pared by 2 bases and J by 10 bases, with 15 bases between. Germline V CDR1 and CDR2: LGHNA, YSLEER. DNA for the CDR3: TGCGCCAGCAGCCAAAGGACGGGGGAAATTATTCAGTACTTC. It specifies CASSQRTGEIIQYF.

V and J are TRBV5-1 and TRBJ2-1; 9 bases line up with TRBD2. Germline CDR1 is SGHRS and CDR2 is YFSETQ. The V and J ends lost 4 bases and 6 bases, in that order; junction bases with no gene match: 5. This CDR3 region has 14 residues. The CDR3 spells CASSKREARNEQFF. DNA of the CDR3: TGCGCCAGCAGCAAGCGGGAGGCTCGCAATGAGCAGTTCTTC.

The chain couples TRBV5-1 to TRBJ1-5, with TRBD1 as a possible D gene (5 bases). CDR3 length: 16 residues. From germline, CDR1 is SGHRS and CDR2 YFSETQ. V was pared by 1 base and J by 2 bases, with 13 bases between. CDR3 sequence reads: CASSLWGGAGNQPQHF. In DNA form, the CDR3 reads TGCGCCAGCAGCTTGTGGGGGGGTGCGGGCAATCAGCCCCAGCATTTT.

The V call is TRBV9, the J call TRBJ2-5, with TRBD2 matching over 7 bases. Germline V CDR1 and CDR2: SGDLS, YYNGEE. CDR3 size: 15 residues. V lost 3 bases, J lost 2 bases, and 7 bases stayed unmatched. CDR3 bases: TGTGCCAGCAGCGCCCTGGGACTACCGCAAGAGACCCAGTACTTC. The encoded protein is CASSALGLPQETQYF.

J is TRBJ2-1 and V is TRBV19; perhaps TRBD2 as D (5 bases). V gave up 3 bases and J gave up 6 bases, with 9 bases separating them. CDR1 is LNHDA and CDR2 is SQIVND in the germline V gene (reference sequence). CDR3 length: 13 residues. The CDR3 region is CASSIGLSNEQFF. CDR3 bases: TGTGCCAGTAGTATCGGACTTTCCAATGAGCAGTTCTTC.

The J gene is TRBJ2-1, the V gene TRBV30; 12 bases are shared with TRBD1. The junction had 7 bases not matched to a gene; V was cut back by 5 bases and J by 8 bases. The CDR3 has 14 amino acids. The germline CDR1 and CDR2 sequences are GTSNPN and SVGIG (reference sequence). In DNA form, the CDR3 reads TGTGCCTGGGGAAGGGGACAGGGGGCGGATGAGCAGTTCTTC. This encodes CAWGRGQGADEQFF.

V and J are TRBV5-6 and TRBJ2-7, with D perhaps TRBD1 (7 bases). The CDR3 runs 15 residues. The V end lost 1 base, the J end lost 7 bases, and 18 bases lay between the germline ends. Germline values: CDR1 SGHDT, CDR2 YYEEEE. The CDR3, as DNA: TGTGCCAGCAGCTTGCCCCGGACAGGAGGGAGAGAGCAGTACTTC. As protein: CASSLPRTGGREQYF.